Described below is a single TCR beta chain sequence and its context. Its matching antigen is unknown. Second doses at about 4 or about 12 weeks were pooled. The ends lost 1 base at V and 8 bases at J; junction bases unmatched: 17. CDR3 length: 18 residues. Per the germline V gene, CDR1 is SGHRS and CDR2 is YFSETQ. Data came from immunoSEQ multiplex PCR; TCRdb stores just in-frame clones and leaves some out. The sample shows some 110,000 clones, roughly 87% of them seen only once. The sample originates from a study of T cell responses to AZD1222 COVID-19 vaccine. Overall study findings and caveats: Just a handful of people given AZD1222 tested seropositive at baseline. Following two doses of AZD1222, Spike-specific TCR breadth and depth rose. Close to half of all spike-specific TCRs reportedly target regions of the variants that are unmutated.

The sequence derives from an adult who received the AZD1222 COVID-19 vaccine. Sample: peripheral blood, taken 28 days after the second AZD1222 dose. The chain has TRBV5-1 and TRBJ1-5, with 8 positions matching TRBD1. The CDR3 loop is CASSLSARVDRGFEPQHF. CDR3 nucleotides: TGCGCCAGCAGCTTGAGTGCCCGGGTTGACAGGGGTTTTGAGCCCCAGCATTTT.